This T cell receptor beta chain was captured in a study of blood T cell repertoires in COVID-19 (dated by TCRdb to about 2020). For context, the study as a whole: Collaborator samples came from the United States, Italy and Spain and covered acute and convalescent phases of COVID-19. Nearly every sample came with metadata listing a de-identified subject ID, COVID-19 status, age in years and sex. A freely available public database, intended as a resource for researchers studying the immune response to SARS-CoV-2, is where the repertoires were released. Samples were obtained from the ongoing ImmuneRACE study (first 160 participants) and from approximately 1,200 subjects provided by 6 global collaborators. Deeply sampled blood TCRbeta repertoires from subjects exposed to, actively infected with, or recovered from COVID-19 were included in the dataset. Where available, HLA class I and class II types were obtained from metadata supplied by the sample provider rather than from assay-based typing. The prospective study material was composed of cDNA or gDNA derived from T cells, B-cell-depleted T cells, or PBMCs.

CDR1 is given as SGHRS and CDR2 as YFSETQ, both from the germline V gene. From V the trimming removes 2 bases and from J it removes 5 bases, while the gene matches leave 5 bases of the junction unaccounted for. Spanning cysteine to phenylalanine, the CDR3 consists of 16 amino acids. The sequence is cut down to CDR3 DNA, 48 bases in frame from base 1. The immunoSEQ Assay, a bias-controlled multiplex PCR, was used to amplify TCRbeta CDR3 regions from genomic DNA. The original methods were these. Nucleated cell counts per sample were estimated from amplification of reference gene primers within the assay. To quantify the absolute abundance of each unique TCRbeta CDR3 rearrangement, sequence reads were collapsed and filtered. Productive Simpson clonality was computed per sample as the square root of Simpson's diversity index over productive rearrangements. TCRdb took over this immuneACCESS table, retaining in-frame rearrangements with V and J assigned. Such tables are incomplete; in checked studies, under half of the missing clones stem from an unresolved V gene, and the remainder is unexplained. D and trimming come from the DNA, and the V and J calls and clone size come from that table. For this sample there are about 100,000 clones; almost 80% appear just once. The ten largest clones capture about 12% of the sample.

The collaborating institutions used their own protocols to collect whole blood in K2EDTA tubes. Collaborator samples were shipped for TCRbeta analysis as frozen whole blood, isolated PBMCs, or DNA extracted from either sample type. Study-level results and caveats: The quantity of clinical and demographic metadata differed by source and by participant and was supplied without curation.

Of note for this clone: Its antigen is currently not known. No base quality values were provided; no much bigger clone lies one nucleotide off.

Sequences were obtained from peripheral blood. This sequence was found in a woman between 65 and 79 years old with acute or convalescent COVID-19. The receptor chain draws on TRBV5-1 and TRBJ2-3; a stretch of 13 junction bases matches TRBD2. The CDR3 here reads CASSFTSGGAVDTQYF. The DNA sequence reads TGCGCCAGCAGCTTTACTAGCGGGGGGGCGGTAGATACGCAGTATTTT.